This TCR beta chain was found in a study of OX40 agonist ivuxolimab in advanced cancers. The wider study: Patients achieving partial responses numbered three: one hepatocellular carcinoma case and two cutaneous melanoma cases.

Measured with immunoSEQ multiplex PCR; TCRdb has only the in-frame clones, and not every one. The profile shows roughly 64,000 clones, 82% of them singletons. Germline assignment: CDR1 KGHSH and CDR2 LQKENI. J gave up 6 bases and V 2 bases, and 7 bases lay outside the gene matches. The CDR3 extends over 16 amino acids. The sequencing used CD4+ or CD8+ T cells sorted from blood, collected in a trial of the OX40 agonist ivuxolimab. The J gene is TRBJ2-3, the V gene TRBV18; 11 nucleotides align to TRBD2. This clonotype was sampled from an adult with an advanced solid tumor such as melanoma, head and neck, liver or kidney cancer. In nucleotides, the CDR3 is TGTGCCAGCTCACCAGGACTAGCGGGCCCCTCGGATACGCAGTATTTT. Its translation: CASSPGLAGPSDTQYF. The full variable domain, its missing parts supplied by reference TRBV18 and TRBJ2-3, is NAGVMQNPRHLVRRRGQEARLRCSPMKGHSHVYWYRQLPEEGLKFMVYLQKENIIDESGMPKERFSAEFPKEGPSILRIQQVVRGDSAAYFCASSPGLAGPSDTQYFGPGTRLTVL.